This T cell receptor (beta chain) was identified in a study of CD8+CD57+ T cells in acquired aplastic anemia (dated by TCRdb to 2016 to 2019). About the full investigation: On average, sorted CD4+ and CD8+ cells yielded around 3.1 ug of extracted DNA, with a range of roughly 0.17 to 30 ug. Mean read counts for healthy donor samples were about 10 million for CD4+ cells and roughly 12 million for CD8+ cells. The investigation overall reported the following: Between patients and healthy controls, no significant difference in CD8+ Simpson's diversity was found (P=0.060). Roughly 30 CD8+ CDR3 sequences were found to be shared between patients and controls, but these sequences appeared to be highly expressed in patients and within the immunodominant clones of the patients.

Genomic DNA served as template for TCR beta VDJ combination and CDR3 sequence profiling. TCR repertoire sequencing was run on an Illumina HiSeq 2000. The study's own analysis went as follows. TRBV/TRBJ rearrangement plots, CDR3 size and DJ length profiles, and Simpson's diversity index were used to evaluate the repertoires. Whichever DNA sequence was most abundant in the deep sequencing data was defined as the immunodominant clone. CDR3 amino acid sequences were checked for sharing between subjects and were compared against published repertoires and the VDJdb database. The public reads were reprocessed in TCRdb via fastp at Q25 and MiXCR, keeping in-frame beta chains. Every distinct CDR3 protein forms one entry, paired with its most common genes and DNA. The V and J calls come from TCRdb's annotation, not from the publication. Counted in this sample were 400,000 to 500,000 distinct CDR3 sequences; approximately 70% of them appeared once. Less than 4% of the sample comes from the top ten.

TCR repertoires of sorted CD4+ and CD8+ blood T cells from severe aplastic anemia patients and healthy subjects were deep-sequenced in the study. Ficoll-Paque density gradient centrifugation was used to isolate peripheral blood mononuclear cells. CD4+ and CD8+ T cells were sorted by FACS or magnetic beads before DNA extraction. With regard to this clonotype: Its recognized antigen is unknown. Base-call qualities are not available, and no considerably larger clone is one nucleotide away.

The receptor comes from a human donor in good health, serving as a control. Sequenced input: sorted CD4+, CD8+, or CD8+CD57+ T cells (not recorded which) from PBMCs.

CDR3 protein: CASSRPVRNENLFF. The DNA is as follows: TGTGCCAGCAGCCGCCCGGTCAGAAATGAAAATCTGTTTTTT. The rearranged segments are TRBV7-2 and TRBJ2-2, with no confidently assigned D gene. CDR1 SGHTA and CDR2 FQGNSA were looked up in the germline V gene. The junction shows trimming of 5 bases on V and 14 bases on J, plus 21 bases between the germline ends. From its cysteine to its phenylalanine, the CDR3 spans 14 amino acids. The CDR3 DNA has 42 bases and is translated from base 1.